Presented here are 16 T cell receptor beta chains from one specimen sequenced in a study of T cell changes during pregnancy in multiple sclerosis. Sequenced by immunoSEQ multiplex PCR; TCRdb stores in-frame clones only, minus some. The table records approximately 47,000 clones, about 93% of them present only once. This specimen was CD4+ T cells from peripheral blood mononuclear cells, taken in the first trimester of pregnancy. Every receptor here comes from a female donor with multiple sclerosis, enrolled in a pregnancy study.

The CDR3 here is CASSEFGRLSYEQYF. The DNA of the CDR3 is TGTGCCAGCAGTGAATTCGGGAGGCTCTCCTACGAGCAGTACTTC. The chain combines TRBV2 with TRBJ2-7; 7 bases match TRBD2. V shed 2 bases, J shed 0 bases, and the junction held 4 bases outside the gene matches. This CDR3 comprises 15 residues. Looked up from germline, CDR1 is SNHLY and CDR2 is FYNNEI.

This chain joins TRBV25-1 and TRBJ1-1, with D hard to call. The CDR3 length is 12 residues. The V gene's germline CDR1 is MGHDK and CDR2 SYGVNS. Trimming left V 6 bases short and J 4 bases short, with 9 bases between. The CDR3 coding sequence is TGTGCCAGCAGCCCAGGTGCCACTGAAGCTTTCTTT. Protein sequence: CASSPGATEAFF.

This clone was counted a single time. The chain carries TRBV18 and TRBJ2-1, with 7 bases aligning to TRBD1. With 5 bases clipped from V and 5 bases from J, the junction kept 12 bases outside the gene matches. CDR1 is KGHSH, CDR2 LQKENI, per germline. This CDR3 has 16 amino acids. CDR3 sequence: CASSSPFTDRDNEQFF. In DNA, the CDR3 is TGTGCCAGCTCATCCCCTTTTACTGACAGGGACAATGAGCAGTTCTTC.

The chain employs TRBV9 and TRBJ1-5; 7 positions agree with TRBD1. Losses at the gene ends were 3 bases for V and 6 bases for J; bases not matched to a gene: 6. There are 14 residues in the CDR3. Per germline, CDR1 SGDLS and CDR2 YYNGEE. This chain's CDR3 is CASSEQGGGQPQHF. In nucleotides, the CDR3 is TGTGCCAGCAGCGAGCAGGGGGGTGGTCAGCCCCAGCATTTT.

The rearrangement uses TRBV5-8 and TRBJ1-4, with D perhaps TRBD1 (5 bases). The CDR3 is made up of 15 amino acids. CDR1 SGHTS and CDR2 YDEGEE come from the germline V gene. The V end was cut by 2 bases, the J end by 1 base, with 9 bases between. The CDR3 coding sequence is TGTGCCAGCAGCTTTCTGGGGCGAACTAATGAAAAACTGTTTTTT. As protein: CASSFLGRTNEKLFF.

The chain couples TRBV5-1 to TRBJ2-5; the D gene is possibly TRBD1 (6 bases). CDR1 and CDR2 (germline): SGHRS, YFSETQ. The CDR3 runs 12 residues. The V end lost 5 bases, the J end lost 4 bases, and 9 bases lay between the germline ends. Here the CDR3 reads CASRQGRETQYF. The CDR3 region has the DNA TGCGCCAGCAGACAGGGTAGAGAGACCCAGTACTTC.

CDR3 amino acids: CATSRGGERGGRFF. The CDR3 coding sequence is TGTGCCACCAGCAGGGGCGGAGAGCGGGGGGGGCGGTTCTTC. The J gene is TRBJ2-1, the V gene TRBV15; TRBD2 agrees at 10 bases. Per the germline V gene, CDR1 is LNHNV and CDR2 is YYDKDF (reference sequence). The CDR3 length is 14 residues. V was pared by 3 bases and J by 15 bases, with 11 bases of the junction left unmatched.

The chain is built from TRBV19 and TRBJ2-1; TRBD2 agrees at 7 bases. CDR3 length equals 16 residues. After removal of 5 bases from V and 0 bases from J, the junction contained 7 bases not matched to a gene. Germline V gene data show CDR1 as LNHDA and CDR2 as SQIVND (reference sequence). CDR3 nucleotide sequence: TGTGCCAGTAGTGCCGACACTAGCGCCTCCTACAATGAGCAGTTCTTC. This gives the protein CASSADTSASYNEQFF.

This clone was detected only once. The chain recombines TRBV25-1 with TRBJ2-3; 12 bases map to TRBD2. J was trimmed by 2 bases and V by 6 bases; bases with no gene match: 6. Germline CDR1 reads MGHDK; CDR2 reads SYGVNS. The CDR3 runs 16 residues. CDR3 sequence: CASRKGLAGTTDTQYF. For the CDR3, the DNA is TGTGCCAGCAGAAAAGGACTAGCGGGGACCACAGATACGCAGTATTTT.

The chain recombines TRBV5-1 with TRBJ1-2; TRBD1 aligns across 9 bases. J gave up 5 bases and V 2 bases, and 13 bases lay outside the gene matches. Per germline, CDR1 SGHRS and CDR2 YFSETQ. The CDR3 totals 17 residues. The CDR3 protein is CASSLQGAGFKTYGYTF. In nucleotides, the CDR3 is TGCGCCAGCAGCTTACAGGGGGCAGGTTTCAAAACGTATGGCTACACCTTC.

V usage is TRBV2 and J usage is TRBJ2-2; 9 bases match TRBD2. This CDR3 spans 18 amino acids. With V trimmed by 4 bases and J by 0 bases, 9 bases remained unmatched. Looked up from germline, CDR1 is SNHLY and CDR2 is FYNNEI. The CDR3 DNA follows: TGTGCCAGCAGTGTGGGCGAAGCGGGGGGACCGAACACCGGGGAGCTGTTTTTT. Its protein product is CASSVGEAGGPNTGELFF.

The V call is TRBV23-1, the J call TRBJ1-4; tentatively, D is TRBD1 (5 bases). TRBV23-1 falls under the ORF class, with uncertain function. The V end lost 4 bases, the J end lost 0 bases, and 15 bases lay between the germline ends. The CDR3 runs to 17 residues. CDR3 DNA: TGCGCCAGCAGTCCCCGACAGCCGATTCCAACTAATGAAAAACTGTTTTTT. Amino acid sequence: CASSPRQPIPTNEKLFF.

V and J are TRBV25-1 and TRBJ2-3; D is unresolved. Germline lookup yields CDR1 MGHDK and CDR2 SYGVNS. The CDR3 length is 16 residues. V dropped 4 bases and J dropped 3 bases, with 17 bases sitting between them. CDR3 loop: CASSAPLVMKTDTQYF. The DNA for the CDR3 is TGTGCCAGCAGTGCCCCCCTAGTAATGAAGACAGATACGCAGTATTTT.

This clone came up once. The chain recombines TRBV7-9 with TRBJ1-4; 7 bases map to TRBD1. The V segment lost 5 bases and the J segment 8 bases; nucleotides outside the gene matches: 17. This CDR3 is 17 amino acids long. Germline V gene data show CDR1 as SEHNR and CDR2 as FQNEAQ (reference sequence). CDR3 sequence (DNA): TGTGCCAGCAGCGGCCACCTCTCGGGACAGCTCAGCGAAAAACTGTTTTTT. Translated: CASSGHLSGQLSEKLFF.

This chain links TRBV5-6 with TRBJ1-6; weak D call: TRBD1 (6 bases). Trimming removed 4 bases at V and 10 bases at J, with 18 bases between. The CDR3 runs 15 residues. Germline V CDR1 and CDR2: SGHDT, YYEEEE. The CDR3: CASSIDRLMRSPLHF. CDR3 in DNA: TGTGCCAGCAGCATAGACAGGCTCATGAGATCACCCCTCCACTTT.

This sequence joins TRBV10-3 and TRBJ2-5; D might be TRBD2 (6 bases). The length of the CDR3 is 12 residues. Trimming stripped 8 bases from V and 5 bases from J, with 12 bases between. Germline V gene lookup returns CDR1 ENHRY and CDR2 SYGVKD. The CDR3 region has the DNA TGTGCCATCGGCTTGGAGGGGGAGACCCAGTACTTC. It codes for CAIGLEGETQYF.